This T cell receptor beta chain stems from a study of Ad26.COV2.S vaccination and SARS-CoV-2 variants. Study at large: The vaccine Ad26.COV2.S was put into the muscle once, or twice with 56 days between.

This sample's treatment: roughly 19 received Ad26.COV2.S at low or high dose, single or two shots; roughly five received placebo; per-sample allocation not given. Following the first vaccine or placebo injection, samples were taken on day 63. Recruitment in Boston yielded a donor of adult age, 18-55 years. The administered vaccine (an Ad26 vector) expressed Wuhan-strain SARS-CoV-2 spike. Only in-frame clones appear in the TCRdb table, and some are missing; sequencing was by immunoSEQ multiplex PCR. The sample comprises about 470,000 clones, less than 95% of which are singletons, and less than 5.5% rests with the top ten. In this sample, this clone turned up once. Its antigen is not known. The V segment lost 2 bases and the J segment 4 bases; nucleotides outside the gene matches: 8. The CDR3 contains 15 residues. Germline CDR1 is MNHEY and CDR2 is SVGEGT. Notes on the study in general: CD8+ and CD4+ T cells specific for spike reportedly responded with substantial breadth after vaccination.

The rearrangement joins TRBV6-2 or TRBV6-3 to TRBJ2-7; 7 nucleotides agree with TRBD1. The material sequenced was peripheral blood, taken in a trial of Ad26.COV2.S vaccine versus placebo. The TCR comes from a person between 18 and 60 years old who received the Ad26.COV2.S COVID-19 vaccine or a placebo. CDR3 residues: CASSYGEGGYYEQYF. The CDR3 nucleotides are TGTGCCAGCAGTTACGGTGAAGGGGGCTATTACGAGCAGTACTTC.